This T cell receptor beta chain originates from a study of tumor and adjacent non-tumor tissue in lung cancer. As for the study in general: The cohort had approximately 12 adenocarcinoma, 2 squamous cell and 1 small cell patients. Stage I to III disease affected some 11 men and roughly 5 women aged about 31 to 85.

This clonotype came up once. The antigen remains unidentified. A much larger clone differs from this one at a single base, so this may be a read error. The library came from three nested PCR rounds adapted from ARM-PCR protocols. Each CDR3 protein is one row after TCRdb ran MiXCR on the multiplex PCR reads. The sample lists approximately 120,000 distinct CDR3 sequences; roughly 73% were seen once. Findings and limits, study-wide: Tumor tissue had significantly higher TCR diversity than normal lung. Top 100 clones took a larger repertoire share in normal lung.

The germline CDR1 and CDR2 sequences are MDHEN and SYDVKM. This CDR3 has 14 residues. The germline V and J ends were trimmed by 10 bases and 1 base, with 16 bases remaining between them. No cell sorting was done before RNA was extracted from the tissue. This chain connects TRBV28 to TRBJ2-5; D perhaps matches TRBD1 (6 bases). This TCR was sampled from a woman aged 55-70 years with non-small cell lung cancer. Input material: lung tumor tissue. The CDR3 region is CAIRFQGSQETQYF. The CDR3 DNA sequence: TGTGCCATCAGATTTCAGGGGTCCCAAGAGACCCAGTACTTC.